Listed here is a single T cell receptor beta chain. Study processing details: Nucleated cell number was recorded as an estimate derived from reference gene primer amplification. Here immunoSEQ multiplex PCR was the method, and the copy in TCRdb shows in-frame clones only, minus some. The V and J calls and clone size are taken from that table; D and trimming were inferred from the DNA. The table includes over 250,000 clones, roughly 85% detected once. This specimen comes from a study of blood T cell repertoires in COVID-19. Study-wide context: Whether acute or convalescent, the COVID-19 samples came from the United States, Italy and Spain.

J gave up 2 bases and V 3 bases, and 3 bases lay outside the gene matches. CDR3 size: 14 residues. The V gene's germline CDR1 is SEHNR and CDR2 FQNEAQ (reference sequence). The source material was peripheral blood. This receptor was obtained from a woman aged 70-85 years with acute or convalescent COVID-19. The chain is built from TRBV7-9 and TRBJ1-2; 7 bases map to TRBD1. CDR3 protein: CASSFGTANYGYTF. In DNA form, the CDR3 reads TGTGCCAGCAGCTTTGGGACAGCGAACTATGGCTACACCTTC.